This entry lists 16 T cell receptor beta chains sequenced from one sample in a study of regulatory T cells in long-lasting Graves disease (dated by TCRdb to the early 2020s). Receptors were amplified or captured by multiplex PCR. The instrument given in TCRdb is Illumina HiSeq 4000. To build TCR beta libraries, CDR3 regions were amplified by Arm-PCR using iRepertoire HTBI primers. The public reads were quality trimmed at Q25 with fastp and then assembled into clones with MiXCR by TCRdb, keeping productive beta chains. Each CDR3 protein gets just one entry, which takes the most common genes and DNA from the rows behind it. The sample table holds 510,000 or so distinct CDR3 sequences, of which approximately 12% were seen once. Roughly 9.3% of the sample is held by the ten biggest clonotypes. Reading the label with the study, this specimen's time point is: newly diagnosed GD, antithyroid drugs for less than 3 months. For both TCR sequencing and RNA sequencing, RNA was extracted from PBMCs using TRIzol.

This same sample was also part of a study on T cells in Graves' hyperthyroidism and ophthalmopathy.

The sample consisted of peripheral blood mononuclear cells (PBMCs), taken at new diagnosis, from a patient treated with antithyroid drugs. The receptor source for this set is a woman in her 30s with Graves disease. Donor details come from another sample of the same person, matched by shared clones.

This clonotype has more than one count but fewer than ten. The chain recombines TRBV30 with TRBJ2-2, with 9 bases lining up with TRBD1. Trimming removed 1 base from V and 9 bases from J; junction bases left unmatched: 12. CDR1 GTSNPN and CDR2 SVGIG come from the germline V gene (reference sequence). The CDR3 covers 16 residues. CDR3 region: CAWSEFGTGPIRELFF. CDR3 sequence (DNA): TGTGCCTGGAGTGAATTCGGGACAGGGCCCATCCGGGAGCTGTTTTTT.

This clonotype came up many times. J is TRBJ2-6 and V is TRBV10-3; tentatively, D is TRBD1 (6 bases). CDR1 and CDR2 from the germline V gene are ENHRY and SYGVKD. The V end was cut by 4 bases, the J end by 5 bases, with 9 bases between. CDR3 length: 14 amino acids. The CDR3 DNA follows: TGTGCCATCAGTGGGGGGCTGTGGGCCAACGTCCTGACTTTC. Encoded protein: CAISGGLWANVLTF.

The CDR3 DNA reads TGTGCCAGCAGTGGAGAGGAGTCTAACTATGGCTACACCTTC. Residues: CASSGEESNYGYTF. This chain connects TRBV2 to TRBJ1-2, with D unresolved. In germline, CDR1 is SNHLY, CDR2 FYNNEI. V dropped 4 bases and J dropped 0 bases, with 9 bases sitting between them. The CDR3 is 14 amino acids.

This clonotype was seen repeatedly, ten times or more. The chain joins TRBV10-3 to TRBJ1-2; perhaps TRBD1 as D (6 bases). The germline gives CDR1 ENHRY, CDR2 SYGVKD. Trimming stripped 0 bases from V and 3 bases from J, with 17 bases between. The CDR3 contains 17 residues. The DNA of the CDR3 is TGTGCCATCAGTGAGTCGACGTTGACAGGTGGATACTATGGCTACACCTTC. This codes for CAISESTLTGGYYGYTF.

The V gene is TRBV9, the J gene TRBJ1-1, with D hard to call. CDR1 is SGDLS, CDR2 YYNGEE, per germline. The CDR3 covers 15 residues. V was cut by 0 bases and J by 0 bases, with 9 bases left in between. The CDR3 bases are TGTGCCAGCAGCGTAGATCCGGGGATGAACACTGAAGCTTTCTTT. Its protein product is CASSVDPGMNTEAFF.

The V call is TRBV27, the J call TRBJ2-1, with TRBD2 matching 8 bases. The CDR3 is made up of 15 amino acids. Germline V gene lookup returns CDR1 MNHEY and CDR2 SMNVEV (reference sequence). J lost 7 bases, V lost 2 bases, and 7 bases had no gene match. Here the CDR3 reads CASSLLAGPGNEQFF. In DNA form, the CDR3 reads TGTGCCAGCAGTTTACTAGCGGGCCCTGGGAATGAGCAGTTCTTC.

This clonotype appeared many times. This rearrangement joins TRBV10-2 to TRBJ2-7, with D maybe TRBD1 (5 bases). Germline V gene lookup returns CDR1 WSHSY and CDR2 SAAADI. V shed 7 bases and J shed 5 bases, with 18 bases lying between them. CDR3 length: 14 residues. The CDR3 region has the DNA TGCGCCAGCACCCCTAAGGGGAAGAGGCACGAGCAGTACTTC. As protein: CASTPKGKRHEQYF.

This clonotype was picked up many times. The rearrangement links TRBV11-2 to TRBJ2-7; 10 nucleotides line up with TRBD2. Germline V gene lookup returns CDR1 SGHAT and CDR2 FQNNGV. The CDR3 length is 14 residues. After removal of 5 bases from V and 4 bases from J, the junction contained 5 bases not matched to a gene. This CDR3 reads CASSRTSGAYEQYF. The CDR3 DNA reads as TGTGCCAGCAGCAGGACTAGCGGAGCATACGAGCAGTACTTC.

This clonotype was found many times. The gene calls are TRBV7-8 and TRBJ1-5; 7 nucleotides match TRBD1. V was pared by 1 base and J by 6 bases, with 12 bases of the junction left unmatched. The CDR3 is 17 amino acids. CDR1 and CDR2 from the germline V gene are SGHVS and FQNEAQ. The chain's CDR3 is CASSLGRQGSRGQPQHF. The CDR3 DNA follows: TGTGCCAGCAGCTTAGGTCGACAGGGTTCGAGGGGTCAGCCCCAGCATTTT.

At least ten counts were recorded for this clonotype. The chain joins TRBV28 to TRBJ2-1; 7 nucleotides agree with TRBD1. The CDR3 consists of 15 residues. Trimming removed 4 bases from V and 2 bases from J; junction bases left unmatched: 5. Germline CDR1 MDHEN, CDR2 SYDVKM. CDR3 nucleotide sequence: TGTGCCAGCAGTTCCTACAGGGGAACCTACAATGAGCAGTTCTTC. Protein product: CASSSYRGTYNEQFF.

At least ten counts were recorded for this clonotype. The V and J genes are TRBV7-9 and TRBJ2-5; weak D call: TRBD1 (5 bases). CDR1 is SEHNR, CDR2 FQNEAQ, per germline (reference sequence). This CDR3 contains 14 residues. Deletions cut 3 bases from V and 3 bases from J, with 11 bases between. CDR3 sequence reads: CASSLSLGEETQYF. DNA for the CDR3: TGTGCCAGCAGCTTGTCCCTAGGGGAAGAGACCCAGTACTTC.

This clonotype was seen a single time. This sequence joins TRBV3-1 and TRBJ1-5; 12 bases match TRBD1. Germline values: CDR1 LGHDT, CDR2 YNNKEL (reference sequence). Germline trimming cut 0 bases from V and 0 bases from J; bases unmatched to any gene: 12. This CDR3 is 21 amino acids long. CDR3: CASSQDFLGQGASYSNQPQHF. The CDR3 region has the DNA TGTGCCAGCAGCCAAGATTTTTTGGGACAGGGGGCCTCTTATAGCAATCAGCCCCAGCATTTT.

This clonotype was recorded many times. V is TRBV2 and J is TRBJ2-3; TRBD1 is a possible D gene (5 bases). With 3 bases removed from V and 2 bases from J, the gap between germline ends came to 9 bases. The CDR3 is 14 amino acids. Germline lookup yields CDR1 SNHLY and CDR2 FYNNEI. The CDR3 nucleotides are TGTGCCAGCAGTGATCAGGGATTCACAGATACGCAGTATTTT. Translated, it gives CASSDQGFTDTQYF.

The table lists this clonotype with a few counts. The chain joins TRBV20-1 to TRBJ2-1; 9 bases match TRBD2. The DNA end is more similar to TRBJ2-5, so the J call may be wrong. The CDR3 runs 14 residues. The germline CDR1 and CDR2 sequences are DFQATT and SNEGSKA (reference sequence). CDR3: CSASSGSGKETQYF. CDR3 in DNA: TGCAGTGCTAGTAGCGGGAGCGGAAAAGAGACCCAGTACTTC.

The gene calls are TRBV29-1 and TRBJ2-2; a weak D match, TRBD1 (6 bases). The CDR3 spans 12 residues. Trimming cost V 3 bases and J 5 bases, with 7 bases left between them. Germline V lookup: CDR1 SQVTM, CDR2 ANQGSEA. The CDR3 DNA reads as TGCAGCGTTGACAGGGGTACCGGGGAGCTGTTTTTT. Translating it yields CSVDRGTGELFF.

Only a few counts were recorded for this clonotype. The gene calls are TRBV28 and TRBJ1-6; 7 bases line up with TRBD1. Trimming removed 5 bases from V and 7 bases from J; junction bases left unmatched: 14. This CDR3 spans 17 amino acids. Germline CDR1 is MDHEN and CDR2 is SYDVKM. CDR3 bases: TGTGCCAGCAGTCCGCGACAGGGAAAGTTAGAAAATTCACCCCTCCACTTT. It codes for CASSPRQGKLENSPLHF.